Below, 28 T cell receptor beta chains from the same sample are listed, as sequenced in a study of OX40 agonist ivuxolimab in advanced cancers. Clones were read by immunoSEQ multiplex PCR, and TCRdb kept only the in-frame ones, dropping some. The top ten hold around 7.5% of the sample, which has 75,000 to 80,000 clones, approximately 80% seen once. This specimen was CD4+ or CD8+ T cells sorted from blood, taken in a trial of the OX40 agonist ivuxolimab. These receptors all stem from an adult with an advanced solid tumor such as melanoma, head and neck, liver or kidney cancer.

This chain's CDR3 is CASNGQGGLGDTEAFF. The CDR3 coding sequence is TGTGCCAGCAACGGACAGGGAGGGCTTGGGGACACTGAAGCTTTCTTT. The chain combines TRBV28 with TRBJ1-1; 8 bases agree with TRBD1. CDR1 and CDR2 from the germline V gene are MDHEN and SYDVKM. The CDR3 loop spans 16 amino acids. Trimming took 7 bases from V and 3 from J; bases not matched to a gene: 13.

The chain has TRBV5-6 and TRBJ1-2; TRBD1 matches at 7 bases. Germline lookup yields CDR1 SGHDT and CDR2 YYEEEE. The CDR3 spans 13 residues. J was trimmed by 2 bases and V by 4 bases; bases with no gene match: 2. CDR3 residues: CASSAGQNYGYTF. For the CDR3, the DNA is TGTGCCAGCAGCGCGGGACAGAACTATGGCTACACCTTC. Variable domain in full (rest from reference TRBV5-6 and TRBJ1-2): DAGVTQSPTHLIKTRGQQVTLRCSPKSGHDTVSWYQQALGQGPQFIFQYYEEEERQRGNFPDRFSGHQFPNYSSELNVNALLLGDSALYLCASSAGQNYGYTFGSGTRLTVV.

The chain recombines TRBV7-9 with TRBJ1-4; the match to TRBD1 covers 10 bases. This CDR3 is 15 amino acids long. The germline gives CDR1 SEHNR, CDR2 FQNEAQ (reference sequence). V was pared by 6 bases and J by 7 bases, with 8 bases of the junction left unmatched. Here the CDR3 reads CASSRRQGAGEKLFF. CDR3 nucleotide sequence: TGTGCCAGCAGTCGGAGACAGGGGGCGGGTGAAAAACTGTTTTTT.

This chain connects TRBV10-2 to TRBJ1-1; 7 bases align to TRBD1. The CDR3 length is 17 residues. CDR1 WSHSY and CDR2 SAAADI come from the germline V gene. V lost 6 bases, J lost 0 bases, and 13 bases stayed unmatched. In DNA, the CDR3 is TGCGCCAGCAGGGCCACAGGGGCCGCAAGAATGAACACTGAAGCTTTCTTT. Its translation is CASRATGAARMNTEAFF.

In DNA form, the CDR3 reads TGCGCCAGCAGCTTCGGGACAGGGGTTAATCAGCCCCAGCATTTT. Protein: CASSFGTGVNQPQHF. The gene calls are TRBV5-1 and TRBJ1-5; 10 bases align to TRBD1. After removal of 2 bases from V and 4 bases from J, the junction contained 3 bases not matched to a gene. Germline V gene lookup returns CDR1 SGHRS and CDR2 YFSETQ. The CDR3 is made up of 15 amino acids.

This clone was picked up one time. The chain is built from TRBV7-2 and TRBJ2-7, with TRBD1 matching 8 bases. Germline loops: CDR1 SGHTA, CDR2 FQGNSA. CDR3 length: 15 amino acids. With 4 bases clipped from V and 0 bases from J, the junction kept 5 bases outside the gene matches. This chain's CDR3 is CASSSPDRGSYEQYF. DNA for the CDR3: TGTGCCAGCAGCTCGCCCGACAGGGGCTCCTACGAGCAGTACTTC.

CDR3: CASSSGLAGISYNEQFF. In DNA, the CDR3 is TGTGCCAGCAGCTCCGGACTAGCGGGGATCTCCTACAATGAGCAGTTCTTC. This sequence joins TRBV7-3 and TRBJ2-1; 12 bases agree with TRBD2. J gave up 0 bases and V 4 bases, and 4 bases lay outside the gene matches. The CDR3 loop spans 17 amino acids. The germline V gene encodes CDR1 SGHTA and CDR2 FQGTGA.

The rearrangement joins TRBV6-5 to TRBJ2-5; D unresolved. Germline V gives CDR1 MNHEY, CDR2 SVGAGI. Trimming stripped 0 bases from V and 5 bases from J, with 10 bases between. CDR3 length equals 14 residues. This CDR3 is CASSYSGHWETQYF. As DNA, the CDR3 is TGTGCCAGCAGTTACTCTGGCCATTGGGAGACCCAGTACTTC.

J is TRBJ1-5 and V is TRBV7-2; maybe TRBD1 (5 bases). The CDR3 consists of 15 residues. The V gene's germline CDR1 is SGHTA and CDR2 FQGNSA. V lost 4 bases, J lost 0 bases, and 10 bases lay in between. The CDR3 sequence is CASSSQGYSNQPQHF. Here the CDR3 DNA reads TGTGCCAGCAGCTCCCAGGGATATAGCAATCAGCCCCAGCATTTT.

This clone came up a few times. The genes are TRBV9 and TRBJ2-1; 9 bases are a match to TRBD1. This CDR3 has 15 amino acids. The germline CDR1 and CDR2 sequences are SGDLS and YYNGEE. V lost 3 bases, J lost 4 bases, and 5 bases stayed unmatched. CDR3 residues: CASSGQGVPYNEQFF. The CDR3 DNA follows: TGTGCCAGCAGCGGACAGGGGGTTCCTTACAATGAGCAGTTCTTC.

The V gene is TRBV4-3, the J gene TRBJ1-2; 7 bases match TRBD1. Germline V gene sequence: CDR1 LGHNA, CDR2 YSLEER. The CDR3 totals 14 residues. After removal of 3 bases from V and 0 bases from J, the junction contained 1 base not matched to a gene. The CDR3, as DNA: TGCGCCAGCAGCCAGGACAGGACTAACTATGGCTACACCTTC. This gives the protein CASSQDRTNYGYTF.

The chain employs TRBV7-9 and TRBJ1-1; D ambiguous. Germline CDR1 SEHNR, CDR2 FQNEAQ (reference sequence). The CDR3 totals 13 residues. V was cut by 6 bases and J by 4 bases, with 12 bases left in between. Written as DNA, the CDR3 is TGTGCCAGCAGGTGGGGAGATAGCACTGAAGCTTTCTTT. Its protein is CASRWGDSTEAFF.

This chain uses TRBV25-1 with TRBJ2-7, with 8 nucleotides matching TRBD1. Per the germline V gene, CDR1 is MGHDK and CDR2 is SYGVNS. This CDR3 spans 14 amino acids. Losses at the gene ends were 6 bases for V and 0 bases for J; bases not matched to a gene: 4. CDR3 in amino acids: CASRGDRFSYEQYF. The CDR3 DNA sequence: TGTGCCAGCAGGGGGGACAGGTTCTCCTACGAGCAGTACTTC.

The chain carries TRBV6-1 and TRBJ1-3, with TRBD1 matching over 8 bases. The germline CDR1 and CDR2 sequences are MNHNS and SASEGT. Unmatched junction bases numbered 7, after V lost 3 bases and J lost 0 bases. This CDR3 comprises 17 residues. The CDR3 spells CASSEDRVGVSGNTIYF. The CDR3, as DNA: TGTGCCAGCAGTGAGGACAGGGTTGGAGTCTCTGGAAACACCATATATTTT.

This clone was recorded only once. The CDR3 nucleotides read TGTGCCATCAGTCCAGGGGGAAGCTCTGGAAACACCATATATTTT. Its translation is CAISPGGSSGNTIYF. The V gene is TRBV10-3, the J gene TRBJ1-3; TRBD1 matches 7 bases. CDR1 and CDR2 from the germline V gene are ENHRY and SYGVKD. Losses at the gene ends were 5 bases for V and 0 bases for J; bases not matched to a gene: 4. The CDR3 loop spans 15 amino acids.

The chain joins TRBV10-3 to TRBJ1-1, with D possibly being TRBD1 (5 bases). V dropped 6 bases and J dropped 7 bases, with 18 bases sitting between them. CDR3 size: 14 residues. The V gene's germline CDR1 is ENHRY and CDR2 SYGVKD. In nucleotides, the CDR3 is TGTGCCATCAGGCCGGGACTAGGGGTTGGTGAAGCTTTCTTT. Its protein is CAIRPGLGVGEAFF.

The CDR3 bases are TGTGCCAGCAGCTTACCACTGGAGGATACGCAGTATTTT. Its translation: CASSLPLEDTQYF. This chain links TRBV7-9 with TRBJ2-3; D is undetermined. Germline loops: CDR1 SEHNR, CDR2 FQNEAQ (reference sequence). V was cut by 2 bases and J by 6 bases, with 9 bases left in between. There are 13 residues in the CDR3.

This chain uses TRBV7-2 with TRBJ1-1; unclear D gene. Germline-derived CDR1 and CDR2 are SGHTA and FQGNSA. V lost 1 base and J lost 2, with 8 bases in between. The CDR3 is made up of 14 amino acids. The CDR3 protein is CASSLVPGNTEAFF. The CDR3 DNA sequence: TGTGCCAGCAGCTTAGTACCGGGAAACACTGAAGCTTTCTTT.

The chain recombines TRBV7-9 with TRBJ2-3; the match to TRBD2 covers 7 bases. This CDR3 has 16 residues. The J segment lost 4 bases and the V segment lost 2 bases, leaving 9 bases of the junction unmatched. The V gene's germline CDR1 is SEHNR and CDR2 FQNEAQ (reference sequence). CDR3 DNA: TGTGCCAGCAGCTTAAACGCGGGAGCGCTCGCAGATACGCAGTATTTT. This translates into CASSLNAGALADTQYF.

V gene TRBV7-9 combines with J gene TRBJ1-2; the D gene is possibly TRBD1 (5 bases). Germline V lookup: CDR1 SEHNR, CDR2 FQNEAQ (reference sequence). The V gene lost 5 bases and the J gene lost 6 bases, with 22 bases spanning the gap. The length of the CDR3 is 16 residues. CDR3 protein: CASSPRRDQGHNGYTF. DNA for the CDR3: TGTGCCAGCAGCCCTCGCAGGGATCAGGGCCACAATGGCTACACCTTC.

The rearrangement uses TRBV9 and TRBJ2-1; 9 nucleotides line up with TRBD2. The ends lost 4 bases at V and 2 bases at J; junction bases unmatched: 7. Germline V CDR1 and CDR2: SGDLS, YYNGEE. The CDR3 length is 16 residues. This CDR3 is CASSPRAGGAYNEQFF. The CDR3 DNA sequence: TGTGCCAGCAGCCCACGAGCGGGAGGAGCCTACAATGAGCAGTTCTTC.

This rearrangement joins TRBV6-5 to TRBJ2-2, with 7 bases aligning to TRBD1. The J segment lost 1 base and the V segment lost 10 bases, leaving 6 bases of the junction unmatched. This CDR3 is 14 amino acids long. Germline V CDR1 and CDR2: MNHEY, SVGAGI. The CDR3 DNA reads TGTGCCACTTCTAGACAGGGGAACACCGGGGAGCTGTTTTTT. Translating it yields CATSRQGNTGELFF.

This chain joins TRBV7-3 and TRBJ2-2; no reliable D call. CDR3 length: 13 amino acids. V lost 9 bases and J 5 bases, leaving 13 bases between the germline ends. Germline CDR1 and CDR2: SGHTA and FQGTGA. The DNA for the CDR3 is TGTGCCAGTGGGATATATGGGACCGGGGAGCTGTTTTTT. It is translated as CASGIYGTGELFF.

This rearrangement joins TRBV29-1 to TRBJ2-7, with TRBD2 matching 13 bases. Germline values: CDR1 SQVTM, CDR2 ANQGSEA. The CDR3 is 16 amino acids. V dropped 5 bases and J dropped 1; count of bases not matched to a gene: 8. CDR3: CSVRRGLAGESYEQYF. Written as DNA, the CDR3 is TGCAGCGTTAGACGCGGACTAGCGGGGGAATCCTACGAGCAGTACTTC.

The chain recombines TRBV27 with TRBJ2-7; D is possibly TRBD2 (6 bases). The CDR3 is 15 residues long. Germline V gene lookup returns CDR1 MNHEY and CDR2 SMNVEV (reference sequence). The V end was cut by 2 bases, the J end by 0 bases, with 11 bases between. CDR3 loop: CASSLGASDSYEQYF. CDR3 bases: TGTGCCAGCAGTTTAGGGGCTAGCGACTCCTACGAGCAGTACTTC.

CDR3 in DNA: TGTGCCAGCAGCTTCGCTGGGGCCAACGTCCTGACTTTC. Translation: CASSFAGANVLTF. The chain couples TRBV7-9 to TRBJ2-6; the D is unclear. CDR1 SEHNR and CDR2 FQNEAQ come from the germline V gene (reference sequence). The CDR3 runs to 13 residues. Trimming left V 3 bases short and J 2 bases short, with 2 bases between.

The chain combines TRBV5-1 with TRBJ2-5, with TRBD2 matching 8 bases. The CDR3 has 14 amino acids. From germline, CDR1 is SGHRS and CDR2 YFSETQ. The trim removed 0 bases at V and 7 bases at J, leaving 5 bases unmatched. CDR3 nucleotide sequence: TGCGCCAGCAGCTTGGAGGTCACTAGCGGGACCCAGTACTTC. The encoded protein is CASSLEVTSGTQYF.

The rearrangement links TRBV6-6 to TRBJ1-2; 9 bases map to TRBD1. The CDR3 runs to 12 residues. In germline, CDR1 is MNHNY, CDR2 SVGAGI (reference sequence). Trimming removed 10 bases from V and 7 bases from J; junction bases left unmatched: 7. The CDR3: CATLQGALGYTF. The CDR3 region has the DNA TGTGCCACATTACAGGGGGCTCTTGGCTACACCTTC.